This T cell receptor (beta chain) was sequenced during a study of immune cell composition in non-small cell lung cancer. Study findings and constraints: Overall clonality, unlike maximal tumour-associated clone frequency, did not predict TIL reactivity.

A single count supports this clone. Its antigen remains unknown. The normal lung sample lay at least 3 cm, and maximally far, from the tumour. Libraries were prepared by immunoSEQ multiplex PCR; TCRdb keeps only in-frame clonotypes and omits some of them. The sample yields about 16,000 clones, around four fifths seen once. The V end lost 2 bases, the J end lost 2 bases, and 3 bases lay between the germline ends. The CDR3 is 12 residues long. Germline V CDR1 and CDR2: WNHNN, SYGVQD (reference sequence). The sample also formed part of further work on CD4 T cells in lung cancer. That investigation notes: Curative-intent resections for stage I-III non-small cell lung cancer supplied tumor and non-adjacent lung tissue.

The specimen sequenced was non-adjacent lung tissue. The sequence came from a human donor with non-small cell lung cancer. The V call is TRBV10-1, the J call TRBJ1-1; D gene unclear. The CDR3 loop is CASSEGNTEAFF. CDR3 coding DNA: TGCGCCAGCAGTGAGGGTAACACTGAAGCTTTCTTT.